This T cell receptor (beta chain) was recovered during a study of identical twins. TCRdb processed the 5' RACE reads anew with MiXCR; each CDR3 protein has one entry. Here the sample spans some 560,000 distinct CDR3 sequences, around 9.6% being singletons. This CDR3 has 13 residues. The V gene's germline CDR1 is SGHAT and CDR2 FQNNGV. Deletions cut 10 bases from V and 1 base from J, with 13 bases between. General observations from the study: Twin pairs had excess sharing that was weaker in beta out-of-frame sequences.

This clonotype was observed many times. Its matching antigen is unknown. These records were also assigned to another study, of yellow fever vaccine responses in identical twins. This second report adds: Twins' vaccine T cell responses were reported to seem partly convergent and partly personalized.

The origin of this receptor is a young woman in good health. V usage is TRBV11-2 and J usage is TRBJ1-1; no clear D gene. Material: PBMCs. The CDR3 protein is CATLDVPNTEAFF. The CDR3 coding sequence is TGTGCCACCTTAGACGTACCGAACACTGAAGCTTTCTTT.